The 20 T cell receptor beta chains below come from one sample, sequenced in a study of neurological immune-mediated disorders. TCRdb redid the calling of the 5' RACE reads with MiXCR, one entry per CDR3 protein. The sample carries 55,000 to 70,000 distinct CDR3 sequences, approximately 5.1% recorded once. The sequencing sample was made of PBMCs. The receptors originated from a human donor with multiple sclerosis. The donor label of this sample is uncertain.

This clonotype came up many times. The rearrangement uses TRBV4-1 and TRBJ1-5; 7 bases map to TRBD1. Trimming took 1 base from V and 3 from J; bases not matched to a gene: 9. This CDR3 comprises 17 residues. Germline V CDR1 and CDR2: MGHRA, YSYEKL. The CDR3 nucleotides are TGCGCCAGCAGCCAAGGCCCAGGGGGAACTAACAATCAGCCCCAGCATTTT. As protein: CASSQGPGGTNNQPQHF.

In its sample, this clonotype was seen many times. The CDR3 protein is CASSWGRSSGEQETQYF. The DNA of the CDR3 is TGTGCCAGCAGCTGGGGGAGATCTAGCGGGGAACAAGAGACCCAGTACTTC. J is TRBJ2-5 and V is TRBV5-5; 9 bases fit TRBD2. The CDR3 length is 17 residues. Looked up from germline, CDR1 is SGHKS and CDR2 is YYEKEE (reference sequence). Losses at the gene ends were 3 bases for V and 2 bases for J; bases not matched to a gene: 11.

This clonotype has a count of ten or more. The chain carries TRBV2 and TRBJ2-3, with D perhaps being TRBD1 or TRBD2 (5 bases each). The CDR3 extends over 16 amino acids. Trimming took off 1 base at V and 8 bases at J, with 19 bases between the two ends. Per germline, CDR1 SNHLY and CDR2 FYNNEI. The CDR3 region is CASSEDAWDPQFTQYF. CDR3 sequence (DNA): TGTGCCAGCAGTGAAGACGCCTGGGACCCTCAATTTACGCAGTATTTT.

This clonotype was counted ten times or more. The V call is TRBV19, the J call TRBJ1-4, with D unresolved. Germline CDR1 and CDR2: LNHDA and SQIVND (reference sequence). This CDR3 has 15 amino acids. Trimming left V 3 bases short and J 0 bases short, with 8 bases between. The CDR3 region is CASSIYGSTNEKLFF. Here the CDR3 DNA reads TGTGCCAGTAGTATCTACGGGTCAACTAATGAAAAACTGTTTTTT.

In its sample, this clonotype was seen many times. The chain recombines TRBV7-3 with TRBJ1-1; D is perhaps TRBD1 (5 bases). The germline CDR1 and CDR2 sequences are SGHTA and FQGTGA. The CDR3 totals 14 residues. V lost 5 bases and J lost 4, with 14 bases in between. The CDR3 protein is CASSLAPGGTEAFF. The CDR3 DNA reads TGTGCCAGCAGCCTGGCTCCTGGGGGCACTGAAGCTTTCTTT.

This clonotype was recorded at least ten times. V is TRBV4-1 and J is TRBJ2-1, with TRBD2 matching 13 bases. Germline V lookup: CDR1 MGHRA, CDR2 YSYEKL. The CDR3 extends over 15 amino acids. V shed 5 bases, J shed 5 bases, and the junction held 3 bases outside the gene matches. The CDR3 region is CASSIGLAGDNEQFF. Written as DNA, the CDR3 is TGCGCCAGCAGCATCGGACTAGCGGGGGACAATGAGCAGTTCTTC.

This clonotype was counted ten times or more. This sequence joins TRBV7-9 and TRBJ2-7, with D uncertain. This CDR3 has 13 amino acids. CDR1 and CDR2 (germline): SEHNR, FQNEAQ (reference sequence). V lost 0 bases, J lost 3 bases, and 6 bases lay in between. The CDR3 DNA follows: TGTGCCAGCAGCTTAGCTCTGGTCTACGAGCAGTACTTC. This translates into CASSLALVYEQYF.

This chain joins TRBV5-1 and TRBJ2-1; 14 nucleotides match TRBD2. The CDR3 totals 18 residues. V was clipped by 4 bases and J by 0 bases; unmatched bases: 6. The germline CDR1 and CDR2 sequences are SGHRS and YFSETQ. This chain's CDR3 is CASSTGTSGGPSYNEQFF. CDR3 nucleotide sequence: TGCGCCAGCAGCACTGGGACTAGCGGGGGCCCCTCCTACAATGAGCAGTTCTTC.

At least ten counts were recorded for this clonotype. This chain uses TRBV6-5 with TRBJ2-2; D is unresolved. V gave up 0 bases and J gave up 9 bases, with 17 bases separating them. The CDR3 length is 16 residues. Germline loops: CDR1 MNHEY, CDR2 SVGAGI. Written as DNA, the CDR3 is TGTGCCAGCAGTTACTCCGGTATAGGATTAACCCGGGAGCTGTTTTTT. It is translated as CASSYSGIGLTRELFF.

There are many counts of this clonotype. DNA of the CDR3: TGCAGTGCTGTAAGGGGGACTGAAGCTTTCTTT. Protein product: CSAVRGTEAFF. The chain recombines TRBV20-1 with TRBJ1-1; tentatively, D is TRBD1 (6 bases). Germline V CDR1 and CDR2: DFQATT, SNEGSKA (reference sequence). The CDR3 has 11 amino acids. V dropped 5 bases and J dropped 5 bases, with 9 bases sitting between them.

Ten or more counts support this clonotype. This chain links TRBV5-1 with TRBJ1-5, with 10 bases lining up with TRBD1. Unmatched junction bases numbered 2, after V lost 0 bases and J lost 2 bases. The CDR3 loop spans 16 amino acids. Germline V CDR1 and CDR2: SGHRS, YFSETQ. The CDR3 DNA is TGCGCCAGCAGCTTGGGGACAGGGGGTGGCAATCAGCCCCAGCATTTT. It yields the protein CASSLGTGGGNQPQHF. The complete variable domain, with remaining parts taken from reference TRBV5-1 and TRBJ1-5, reads KAGVTQTPRYLIKTRGQQVTLSCSPISGHRSVSWYQQTPGQGLQFLFEYFSETQRNKGNFPGRFSGRQFSNSRSEMNVSTLELGDSALYLCASSLGTGGGNQPQHFGDGTRLSIL.

Ten or more counts support this clonotype. The CDR3, as DNA: TGCGCCAGCAGCCAGCTGGGCAACTACGAGCAGTACTTC. Translating gives CASSQLGNYEQYF. This chain links TRBV5-1 with TRBJ2-7, with D hard to call. V lost 4 bases and J lost 3, with 11 bases in between. The germline CDR1 and CDR2 sequences are SGHRS and YFSETQ. CDR3 length equals 13 residues.

This clonotype was counted many times. CDR3 sequence (DNA): TGTGCCAGCAGTCGACGACAGGGGGCGAGCTATGGCTACACCTTC. It encodes CASSRRQGASYGYTF. This chain joins TRBV27 and TRBJ1-2; TRBD1 matches at 10 bases. The V gene's germline CDR1 is MNHEY and CDR2 SMNVEV (reference sequence). The CDR3 contains 15 residues. Trimming took 5 bases from V and 4 from J; bases not matched to a gene: 7.

This clonotype showed up many times. The chain recombines TRBV12-3 or TRBV12-4 with TRBJ2-2; 9 bases fit TRBD2. V shed 3 bases and J 8 bases; nucleotides not matched to a gene: 4. CDR3 length: 14 residues. Here the CDR3 DNA reads TGTGCCAGCAGTTTGGTGACTAGCGGAGGGGAGCTGTTTTTT. Amino acid sequence: CASSLVTSGGELFF.

This clonotype was found many times. The rearrangement links TRBV9 to TRBJ1-6; weak D call: TRBD1 (5 bases). Per the germline V gene, CDR1 is SGDLS and CDR2 is YYNGEE. This CDR3 has 16 residues. V was pared by 5 bases and J by 9 bases, with 21 bases between. This chain's CDR3 is CASSERTGTSGSPLHF. DNA of the CDR3: TGTGCCAGCAGTGAACGAACCGGGACTTCGGGTTCACCCCTCCACTTT.

This chain joins TRBV7-2 and TRBJ2-3, with D perhaps matching TRBD1 or TRBD2 (5 bases each). This CDR3 comprises 15 residues. Germline assignment: CDR1 SGHTA and CDR2 FQGNSA. The ends were cut back, 1 base at V and 4 bases at J, with 12 bases in the middle. In DNA, the CDR3 is TGTGCCAGCAGCTTAGAGGGACGCAGGCCAGATACGCAGTATTTT. It specifies CASSLEGRRPDTQYF.

This clonotype was detected ten times or more. The genes are TRBV6-5 and TRBJ2-7, with 7 bases identical to TRBD2. The J segment lost 2 bases and the V segment lost 5 bases, leaving 9 bases of the junction unmatched. The CDR3 totals 15 residues. Germline assignment: CDR1 MNHEY and CDR2 SVGAGI. CDR3 sequence: CASSPRIGRAYEQYF. The CDR3 DNA is TGTGCCAGCAGTCCGCGAATAGGGAGGGCCTACGAGCAGTACTTC.

This clonotype was counted at least ten times. CDR3 amino acids: CASSPPPDRGRVNTEAFF. The DNA for the CDR3 is TGCGCCAGCAGTCCACCCCCGGACAGGGGGCGGGTGAACACTGAAGCTTTCTTT. The rearrangement joins TRBV5-1 to TRBJ1-1; 11 bases are shared with TRBD1. Looked up from germline, CDR1 is SGHRS and CDR2 is YFSETQ. V was clipped by 5 bases and J by 0 bases; unmatched bases: 12. The CDR3 has 18 amino acids. The full variable domain, rest sourced from reference TRBV5-1 and TRBJ1-1, is KAGVTQTPRYLIKTRGQQVTLSCSPISGHRSVSWYQQTPGQGLQFLFEYFSETQRNKGNFPGRFSGRQFSNSRSEMNVSTLELGDSALYLCASSPPPDRGRVNTEAFFGQGTRLTVV.

This clonotype occurred many times. The J gene is TRBJ2-7, the V gene TRBV24-1; unclear D gene. Germline V lookup: CDR1 KGHDR, CDR2 SFDVKD. The CDR3 sequence is 14 residues long. Trimming pared 7 bases from V and 0 bases from J, leaving 12 bases between. The CDR3 bases are TGTGCCACCAGCCCTCCCTACCTCTCCTACGAGCAGTACTTC. Translation gives CATSPPYLSYEQYF.

This clonotype was counted at least ten times. The chain employs TRBV5-4 and TRBJ2-4, with D possibly being TRBD2 (6 bases). The ends were cut back, 0 bases at V and 3 bases at J, with 7 bases in the middle. This CDR3 region has 14 residues. Looked up from germline, CDR1 is SGHNT and CDR2 is YYREEE (reference sequence). The CDR3 here is CASSLVTSKNIQYF. The CDR3 DNA reads as TGTGCCAGCAGCTTGGTGACTAGCAAAAACATTCAGTACTTC.